This TCR beta chain originates from a study of Graves' ophthalmopathy and Graves' hyperthyroidism. Across the study: Ophthalmopathy absent within 18 months of follow-up marked hyperthyroidism as stable. Study-wide findings and caveats: With just under 90% sensitivity and around 80% specificity, a 13-signature model separated ophthalmopathy from stable hyperthyroidism. Sensitivity of approximately 70% and specificity of nearly 75% were achieved by the model that predicted ophthalmopathy progression.

Thyroid ultrasound, orbital computed tomography, TRAb, serum thyroxine and clinical symptoms formed the basis of diagnosis. Scientists amplified the TCR beta CDR3 regions from RNA transcripts. After a first-round RT-PCR with HTBI primers, a second-round multiplex PCR was run. In TCRdb, the multiplex PCR reads were re-called with MiXCR into one record per CDR3 protein. In the table there are around 590,000 distinct CDR3 sequences, 35% to 45% of which are singletons. This clonotype was seen ten or more times. Its antigen is not known. The V and J ends lost 4 bases and 5 bases, in that order; junction bases with no gene match: 13. The CDR3 spans 16 residues. Looked up from germline, CDR1 is SGHTS and CDR2 is YDEGEE.

V and J are TRBV5-8 and TRBJ1-1; TRBD1 matches 8 bases. This TCR came from an adult man with Graves' hyperthyroidism. The sequenced sample consisted of peripheral blood or thyroid tissue (not recorded which). In nucleotides, the CDR3 is TGTGCCAGCAGCCTCGGGGCCAGACAGGGGAGGACTGAAGCTTTCTTT. Translation gives CASSLGARQGRTEAFF.